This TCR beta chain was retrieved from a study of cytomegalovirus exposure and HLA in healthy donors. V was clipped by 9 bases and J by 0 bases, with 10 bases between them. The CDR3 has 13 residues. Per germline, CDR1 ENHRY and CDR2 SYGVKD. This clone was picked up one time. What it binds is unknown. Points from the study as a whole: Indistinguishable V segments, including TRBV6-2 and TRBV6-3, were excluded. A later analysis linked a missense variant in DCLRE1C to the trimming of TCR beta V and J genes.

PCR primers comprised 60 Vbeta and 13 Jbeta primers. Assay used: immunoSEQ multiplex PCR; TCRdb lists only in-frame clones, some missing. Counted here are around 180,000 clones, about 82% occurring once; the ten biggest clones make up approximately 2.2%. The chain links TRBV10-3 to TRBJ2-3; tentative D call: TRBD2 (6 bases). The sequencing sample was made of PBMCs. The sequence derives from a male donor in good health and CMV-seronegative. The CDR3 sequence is CAIQGGSTDTQYF. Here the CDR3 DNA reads TGTGCCATTCAGGGAGGCAGCACAGATACGCAGTATTTT.